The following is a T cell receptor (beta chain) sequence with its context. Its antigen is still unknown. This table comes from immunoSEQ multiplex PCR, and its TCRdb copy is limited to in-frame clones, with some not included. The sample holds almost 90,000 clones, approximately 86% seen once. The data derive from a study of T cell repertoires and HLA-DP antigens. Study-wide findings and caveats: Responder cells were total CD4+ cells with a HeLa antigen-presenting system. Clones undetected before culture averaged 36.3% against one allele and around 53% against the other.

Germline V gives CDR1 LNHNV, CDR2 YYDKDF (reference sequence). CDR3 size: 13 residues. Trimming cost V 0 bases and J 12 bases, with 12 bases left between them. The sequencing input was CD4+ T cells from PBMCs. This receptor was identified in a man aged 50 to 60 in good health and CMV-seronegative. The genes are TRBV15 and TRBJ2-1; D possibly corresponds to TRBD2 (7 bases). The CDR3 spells CATSRDQGRGQFF. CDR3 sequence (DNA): TGTGCCACCAGCAGAGATCAGGGGAGGGGGCAGTTCTTC.